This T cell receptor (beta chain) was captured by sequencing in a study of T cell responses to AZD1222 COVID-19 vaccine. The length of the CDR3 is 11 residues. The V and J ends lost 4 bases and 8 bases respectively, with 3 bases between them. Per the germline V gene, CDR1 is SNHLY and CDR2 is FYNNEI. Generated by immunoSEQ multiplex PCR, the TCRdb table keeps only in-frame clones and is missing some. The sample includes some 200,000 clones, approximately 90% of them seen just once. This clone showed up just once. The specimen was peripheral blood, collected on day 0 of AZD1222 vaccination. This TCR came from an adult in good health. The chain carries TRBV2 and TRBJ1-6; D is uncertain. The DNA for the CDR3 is TGTGCCAGCAGTGCGCATTCACCCCTCCACTTT. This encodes CASSAHSPLHF. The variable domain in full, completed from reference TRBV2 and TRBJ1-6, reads EPEVTQTPSHQVTQMGQEVILRCVPISNHLYFYWYRQILGQKVEFLVSFYNNEISEKSEIFDDQFSVERPDGSNFTLKIRSTKLEDSAMYFCASSAHSPLHFGNGTRLTVT.